This is a list of T cell receptor beta chains from one sample in a study of blood T cell repertoires in COVID-19. Produced via immunoSEQ multiplex PCR; TCRdb's table is partial and in-frame only. The sample has 140,000 to 150,000 clones, 80% seen once; the top ten hold 10% to 15%. Sequencing was done on a sample of peripheral blood. The origin of the receptors is a man in his sixties with active or convalescent COVID-19. CDR3s include the opening cysteine and the closing phenylalanine or tryptophan. The order of the fields is J gene, V gene, CDR3 length, D gene, clone size, CDR3 DNA, CDR3 protein. A D gene is named only where the DNA matches it firmly. Not every row has a clone size; where given, it reads once, few, many or a size class.

J: TRBJ1-1
V: TRBV5-4
length: 14
D: TRBD1
size: .
DNA: TGTGCCAGCAGCTCTCGACAGGGGAGCACTGAAGCTTTCTTT
CDR3: CASSSRQGSTEAFF

J: TRBJ1-3
V: TRBV21-1
length: 18
D: .
size: .
DNA: TGTGCCAGCAGCAGAGACTCCGGCGGGGAGAGAACTGGAAACACCATATATTTT
CDR3: CASSRDSGGERTGNTIYF

J: TRBJ1-5
V: TRBV3-1/TRBV3-2
length: 17
D: .
size: .
DNA: TGTGCCAGCAGCCAAGAATATGGACAAGGTCACAATCAGCCCCAGCATTTT
CDR3: CASSQEYGQGHNQPQHF

J: TRBJ2-3
V: TRBV6-9
length: 19
D: TRBD2
size: once
DNA: TGTGCCAGCAGACAAGACCTATCCCGGACTAGCGGACTCACAGATACGCAGTATTTT
CDR3: CASRQDLSRTSGLTDTQYF

J: TRBJ1-5
V: TRBV5-5
length: 15
D: TRBD1
size: few
DNA: TGTGCCAGCAGCTTGTTAGGGGGCGGCAATCAGCCCCAGCATTTT
CDR3: CASSLLGGGNQPQHF

J: TRBJ2-5
V: TRBV7-2
length: 15
D: .
size: .
DNA: TGTGCCAGCAGCTTCGGACTCCTTCAGAGGAAGACCCAGTACTTC
CDR3: CASSFGLLQRKTQYF

J: TRBJ1-1
V: TRBV12-3/TRBV12-4
length: 13
D: TRBD1
size: .
DNA: TGTGCCAGCACCACGGACAGGTACACTGAAGCTTTCTTT
CDR3: CASTTDRYTEAFF

J: TRBJ1-1
V: TRBV9
length: 15
D: TRBD1
size: .
DNA: TGTGCCAGCAGCGTAGGGGACAGGTTGAACACTGAAGCTTTCTTT
CDR3: CASSVGDRLNTEAFF

J: TRBJ2-5
V: TRBV7-2
length: 15
D: .
size: .
DNA: TGTGCCAGCAGCTTCGAGGGGACATTTCAAGAGACCCAGTACTTC
CDR3: CASSFEGTFQETQYF

J: TRBJ2-7
V: TRBV12-2
length: 13
D: .
size: few
DNA: TGTGCAAGTCGCTTAACTGATCTGTACGAGCAGTACTTC
CDR3: CASRLTDLYEQYF

J: TRBJ2-4
V: TRBV3-1/TRBV3-2
length: 16
D: TRBD2
size: .
DNA: TGTGCCAGCAGCCAACTAGCGGGAGGGCCGATGGACATTCAGTACTTC
CDR3: CASSQLAGGPMDIQYF

J: TRBJ1-2
V: TRBV6-2/TRBV6-3
length: 13
D: .
size: .
DNA: TGTGCCAGCAGTTGGGCATTAGACTATGGCTACACCTTC
CDR3: CASSWALDYGYTF

J: TRBJ1-4
V: TRBV2
length: 13
D: .
size: .
DNA: TGTGCCAGCAGTGGTAGAGTTAATGAAAAACTGTTTTTT
CDR3: CASSGRVNEKLFF

J: TRBJ2-7
V: TRBV6-2/TRBV6-3
length: 14
D: TRBD2
size: .
DNA: TGTGCCAGCAGTTTTACTAGCGGGAGATACGAGCAGTACTTC
CDR3: CASSFTSGRYEQYF

J: TRBJ2-2
V: TRBV6-5
length: 15
D: .
size: .
DNA: TGTGCCAGCAGTTCTCCGGGTGGAGGGAGCGGGGAGCTGTTTTTT
CDR3: CASSSPGGGSGELFF

J: TRBJ2-5
V: TRBV24-1
length: 14
D: .
size: .
DNA: TGTGCCACCAGTGATCCTAATAGCCAAGAGACCCAGTACTTC
CDR3: CATSDPNSQETQYF

J: TRBJ2-1
V: TRBV20-1
length: 15
D: TRBD2
size: .
DNA: TGCAGTGCTAGTCCAACTAGCGGGAGATCCAATGAGCAGTTCTTC
CDR3: CSASPTSGRSNEQFF

J: TRBJ2-1
V: TRBV5-6
length: 15
D: .
size: .
DNA: TGTGCCAGCAGCTCTAGGGTAGGGACTTTTAATGAGCAGTTCTTC
CDR3: CASSSRVGTFNEQFF

J: TRBJ2-7
V: TRBV19
length: 14
D: .
size: .
DNA: TGTGCCAGTAGTATTCGGGGGAATGGCTACGAGCAGTACTTC
CDR3: CASSIRGNGYEQYF

J: TRBJ1-1
V: TRBV25-1
length: 16
D: TRBD1
size: .
DNA: TGTGCCAGCAGTGAATACCCAGGGGGCCTGAACACTGAAGCTTTCTTT
CDR3: CASSEYPGGLNTEAFF

J: TRBJ1-5
V: TRBV7-6
length: 14
D: .
size: .
DNA: TGTGCCAGCAGTTTGGACAGCCTCAATCAGCCCCAGCATTTT
CDR3: CASSLDSLNQPQHF

J: TRBJ2-7
V: TRBV6-5
length: 11
D: .
size: .
DNA: TGTGCCAGCCTCAGGGGCTACGAGCAGTACTTC
CDR3: CASLRGYEQYF

J: TRBJ1-6
V: TRBV30
length: 15
D: .
size: .
DNA: TGTGCCTGGAGGGACAGAGGAAACAATAATTCACCCCTCCACTTT
CDR3: CAWRDRGNNNSPLHF

J: TRBJ2-7
V: TRBV27
length: 14
D: TRBD2
size: .
DNA: TGTGCCAGCAGTTTAAGTGGGAGGGCCTACGAGCAGTACTTC
CDR3: CASSLSGRAYEQYF

J: TRBJ1-2
V: TRBV20-1
length: 11
D: TRBD1
size: .
DNA: TGCAGTGTAACAGGGGGATATGGCTACACCTTC
CDR3: CSVTGGYGYTF

J: TRBJ2-7
V: TRBV23-1
length: 15
D: .
size: few
DNA: TGCGCCAGCAGTCAATACGGAGGAGAGTCCTACGAGCAGTACTTC
CDR3: CASSQYGGESYEQYF

J: TRBJ2-2
V: TRBV6-1
length: 14
D: .
size: .
DNA: TGTGCCACCGCGGAGCGGTTAAACACCGGGGAGCTGTTTTTT
CDR3: CATAERLNTGELFF

J: TRBJ2-5
V: TRBV10-3
length: 12
D: .
size: .
DNA: TGTGCCATCAGTGACCGGGAAGAGACCCAGTACTTC
CDR3: CAISDREETQYF